This T cell receptor (beta chain) originates from a study of blood T cell repertoires in COVID-19. Across the whole study: Both acute and convalescent COVID-19 samples were obtained from the United States, Italy and Spain. T cells, B-cell-depleted T cells, or PBMCs provided the cDNA or gDNA that served as material.

As to this clone: This may be a read error: a much more frequent sequence differs by one nucleotide.

CDR1 SQVTM and CDR2 ANQGSEA come from the germline V gene. This CDR3 spans 18 amino acids. V was cut by 4 bases and J by 2 bases, with 23 bases left in between. Original handling: Using reference gene primer amplification, nucleated cell counts were estimated. Using immunoSEQ multiplex PCR, the repertoire was profiled, and TCRdb retains in-frame clones only, with some absent. That table gives V, J and clone size, and the DNA gave D and trimming. The sample has under 300,000 clones; 83% are singletons. The rearrangement links TRBV29-1 to TRBJ2-2, with a possible D match to TRBD2 (7 bases). The sequenced sample consisted of peripheral blood. The receptor was derived from a woman in her fifties or sixties who had recovered from COVID-19. CDR3 bases: TGCAGCGTTGGGGCCCAGGAGGGGGGGTGCGCTAACACCGGGGAGCTGTTTTTT. This sequence encodes CSVGAQEGGCANTGELFF.